This TCR beta chain is drawn from a study of neurological immune-mediated disorders. General study results and limits: Private repertoires in all groups were suggested, as expanded clones shared no CDR3 amino acid sequences across subjects.

The cDNA was generated through 5'RACE incorporating 10-nucleotide random UMIs. From 15-18 subjects, each sequencing run yielded over 170 million TCR-beta sequences. From the 5' RACE reads, TCRdb called clonotypes with MiXCR, one entry per CDR3 protein. The table shows about 66,000 distinct CDR3 sequences, with under 5% occurring only once. Of note for this clonotype: Its cognate antigen is unknown.

This receptor was taken from a man between 25 and 39 years old with multiple sclerosis. Sequences were obtained from PBMCs.

CDR3: CSAVRGTGASYEQYF. The CDR3 DNA reads TGCAGTGCTGTAAGGGGGACAGGGGCCTCCTACGAGCAGTACTTC. V gene TRBV20-1 combines with J gene TRBJ2-7; 10 bases line up with TRBD1. Germline assignment: CDR1 DFQATT and CDR2 SNEGSKA (reference sequence). After removal of 5 bases from V and 0 bases from J, the junction contained 7 bases not matched to a gene. The CDR3 totals 15 residues.